A selection of T cell receptor beta chains follows, all from one sample in a study of blood T cell repertoires in COVID-19. TCRdb's table, derived via immunoSEQ multiplex PCR, lists solely in-frame clones and lacks some. The table lists hundreds of thousands of clones, 75% to 90% of them singletons, with 5.2% in the top ten. The sample comprised PBMCs or T cells enriched from blood (not recorded which). The receptors shown here come from a man in his sixties who had recovered from COVID-19. The CDR3 runs from the conserved cysteine through the conserved F or W. Fields, in order: V gene, D gene, clone size, J gene, CDR3 protein, CDR3 DNA. A D gene is named only where the DNA matches it firmly. Part of the rows lack a size; the others show once, few, many or a class for expanded clones.

TRBV6-6	.	.	TRBJ1-2	CASSYSQGAYGYTF	TGTGCCAGCAGTTACTCACAAGGGGCATATGGCTACACCTTC
TRBV5-6	TRBD2	few	TRBJ2-1	CASKAGVNYEEQFF	TGTGCCAGCAAAGCGGGAGTTAATTATGAGGAGCAGTTCTTC
TRBV7-2	.	.	TRBJ1-2	CASRRSQGIANYGYTF	TGTGCCAGCAGACGATCACAGGGAATAGCTAACTATGGCTACACCTTC
TRBV9	.	.	TRBJ1-3	CASSVEPGNSGNTIYF	TGTGCCAGCAGCGTAGAGCCGGGAAACTCTGGAAACACCATATATTTT
TRBV7-9	.	.	TRBJ1-2	CASSLVESGHYGHTF	TGTGCCAGCAGCTTAGTTGAGTCAGGGCACTATGGCCACACCTTC
TRBV24-1	.	.	TRBJ2-2	CATLKAGQGGNTGELFF	TGTGCCACCCTAAAAGCTGGTCAAGGGGGGAACACCGGGGAGCTGTTTTTT
TRBV3-1/TRBV3-2	.	.	TRBJ1-2	CASSEQEYLGGYTF	TGTGCCAGCAGCGAACAGGAGTATTTGGGTGGCTACACCTTC
TRBV7-7	.	once	TRBJ2-3	CASSYRGAFTDTQYF	TGTGCTAGCAGCTACCGTGGGGCCTTTACAGATACGCAGTATTTT
TRBV18	.	.	TRBJ1-2	CASSPMSQGGGYTF	TGTGCCAGCTCACCAATGTCGCAGGGAGGGGGCTACACCTTC
TRBV24-1	.	.	TRBJ2-1	CATSDTQADEQFF	TGTGCCACCAGTGACACACAAGCGGATGAGCAGTTCTTC
TRBV24-1	TRBD1	.	TRBJ2-5	CATSEARGSQETQYF	TGTGCCACCAGTGAGGCCAGGGGGTCCCAAGAGACCCAGTACTTC
TRBV28	TRBD1	.	TRBJ2-6	CASSSAAGGVSGANVLTF	TGTGCCAGCAGTTCCGCTGCAGGGGGAGTTTCTGGGGCCAACGTCCTGACTTTC
TRBV19	TRBD2	.	TRBJ2-2	CASSPSSLAVGELFF	TGTGCCAGTAGCCCTTCTAGCCTAGCGGTCGGGGAGCTGTTTTTT
TRBV28	TRBD1	.	TRBJ1-4	CASSLQQGAREKLFF	TGTGCCAGCAGTTTGCAACAGGGGGCGCGGGAAAAACTGTTTTTT
TRBV23-1	TRBD1	.	TRBJ2-7	CATTDRGRVHEQYF	TGCGCCACCACGGACAGGGGGCGGGTCCACGAGCAGTACTTC
TRBV9	TRBD2	.	TRBJ2-2	CASSVAPLGLAGADTGELFF	TGTGCCAGCAGCGTAGCTCCCCTCGGACTAGCGGGAGCAGACACCGGGGAGCTGTTTTTT
TRBV3-1/TRBV3-2	.	.	TRBJ1-5	CASSQEANQPQHF	TGTGCCAGCAGCCAAGAGGCCAATCAGCCCCAGCATTTT
TRBV5-4	.	once	TRBJ2-1	CASSFGGSGGPNEQFF	TGTGCCAGCAGCTTTGGAGGGAGTGGTGGGCCAAATGAGCAGTTCTTC
TRBV27	.	.	TRBJ1-4	CASSHGGEKLFF	TGTGCCAGCAGTCACGGCGGTGAAAAACTGTTTTTT
TRBV5-4	.	.	TRBJ1-6	CASSLAPRGNSPLHF	TGTGCCAGCAGCTTGGCCCCCCGCGGTAATTCACCCCTCCACTTT
TRBV5-1	TRBD1	.	TRBJ2-1	CASSTDRAYNEQFF	TGCGCCAGCAGCACCGACAGGGCCTACAATGAGCAGTTCTTC
TRBV11-1	.	.	TRBJ2-3	CASTSSGASSTDTQYF	TGTGCCAGCACCTCGAGTGGGGCCTCTAGCACAGATACGCAGTATTTT
TRBV7-2	.	.	TRBJ2-4	CASSLDPGVRKNIQYF	TGTGCCAGCAGCTTAGATCCAGGGGTCAGAAAAAACATTCAGTACTTC
TRBV24-1	TRBD2	once	TRBJ2-2	CATSDLLAGPEPGELFF	TGTGCCACCAGTGATTTGTTAGCGGGCCCAGAACCCGGGGAGCTGTTTTTT
TRBV6-1	.	.	TRBJ1-2	CASSEAYLSGDYGYTF	TGTGCCAGCAGTGAAGCCTACCTATCCGGTGACTATGGCTACACCTTC
TRBV7-3	.	.	TRBJ2-7	CASSLGDSYEQYF	TGTGCCAGCAGCTTAGGGGACTCTTACGAGCAGTACTTC
TRBV7-9	TRBD1	.	TRBJ2-3	CASSLGGTGTQYF	TGTGCCAGCAGCCTAGGGGGCACCGGTACGCAGTATTTT
TRBV19	TRBD1	.	TRBJ2-1	CASSPRTGMDEQFF	TGTGCCAGTAGTCCTCGGACAGGGATGGATGAGCAGTTCTTC
TRBV21-1	.	.	TRBJ1-3	CASSKEHSSGNTIYF	TGTGCCAGCAGCAAAGAGCACAGTTCTGGAAACACCATATATTTT
TRBV18	.	.	TRBJ2-1	CASSPQGYNEQFF	TGTGCCAGCTCACCCCAGGGCTACAATGAGCAGTTCTTC
TRBV9	TRBD2	.	TRBJ2-7	CASSVEGLAGEQYF	TGTGCCAGCAGCGTAGAAGGACTAGCGGGCGAGCAGTACTTC
TRBV9	.	once	TRBJ2-1	CASSVVVHNEQFF	TGTGCCAGCAGCGTAGTCGTTCACAATGAGCAGTTCTTC
TRBV12-5	TRBD2	.	TRBJ2-1	CASGLVQGTSNYEQFF	TGTGCTAGTGGTTTGGTACAAGGGACTAGCAACTATGAGCAGTTCTTC
TRBV28	TRBD1	.	TRBJ1-6	CASSLWAQGVNNSPLHF	TGTGCCAGCAGTTTATGGGCGCAGGGGGTTAATAATTCACCCCTCCACTTT
TRBV11-2	.	.	TRBJ2-5	CASTLHPGNQETQYF	TGTGCCAGCACCCTTCATCCCGGTAATCAAGAGACCCAGTACTTC
TRBV5-4	TRBD2	.	TRBJ2-1	CASSLGGAGSYNEQFF	TGTGCCAGCAGCTTGGGAGGAGCGGGATCCTACAATGAGCAGTTCTTC
TRBV28	.	few	TRBJ1-1	CASSLSGGTLNTEAFF	TGTGCCAGCAGTTTATCGGGCGGGACTTTGAACACTGAAGCTTTCTTT
TRBV18	.	once	TRBJ1-2	CASSPVGLAGVGYTF	TGTGCCAGCTCACCAGTTGGGCTAGCCGGCGTCGGCTACACCTTC
TRBV7-3	.	.	TRBJ2-7	CASSVAPGGAYEQYF	TGTGCCAGCAGCGTCGCCCCCGGGGGAGCCTACGAGCAGTACTTC
TRBV5-6	.	.	TRBJ2-4	CASSLLEGIAKNIQYF	TGTGCCAGCAGCTTGTTGGAGGGCATAGCCAAAAACATTCAGTACTTC
TRBV7-9	TRBD1	.	TRBJ1-1	CASSDRGNGNTEAFF	TGTGCCAGCAGCGACAGGGGGAACGGGAACACTGAAGCTTTCTTT
TRBV28	.	.	TRBJ2-7	CASRGTRGYYEQYF	TGTGCCAGCAGAGGGACGCGGGGCTACTACGAGCAGTACTTC
TRBV19	.	.	TRBJ2-1	CASSITANNEQFF	TGTGCCAGTAGTATAACAGCTAACAATGAGCAGTTCTTC
TRBV5-1	TRBD1	.	TRBJ1-5	CASSLTGGRNQPQHF	TGCGCCAGCAGCTTAACAGGGGGACGCAATCAGCCCCAGCATTTT
TRBV7-9	TRBD1	.	TRBJ1-1	CATRDRAYTEAFF	TGTGCCACCCGGGACAGGGCATACACTGAAGCTTTCTTT
TRBV24-1	TRBD2	once	TRBJ2-1	CATSDLSARGRGLADYNEQFF	TGTGCCACCAGTGATTTATCTGCTCGGGGGAGGGGACTAGCGGACTACAATGAGCAGTTCTTC
TRBV11-3	.	.	TRBJ2-3	CASSLSTDTQYF	TGTGCCAGCAGCCTATCCACAGATACGCAGTATTTT
TRBV19	TRBD1	.	TRBJ1-1	CASSIRTGGNTEAFF	TGTGCCAGTAGTATTCGAACAGGGGGGAACACTGAAGCTTTCTTT
TRBV19	TRBD2	.	TRBJ2-1	CASRFMDTSLAGHYNEQFF	TGTGCCAGTCGATTTATGGACACCTCACTAGCGGGACATTACAATGAGCAGTTCTTC
TRBV2	TRBD1	.	TRBJ1-3	CASRTGFSGNTIYF	TGTGCCAGCAGGACAGGGTTCTCTGGAAACACCATATATTTT
TRBV30	TRBD1	.	TRBJ1-3	CAWRTLTGISGNTIYF	TGTGCCTGGCGGACGTTGACAGGGATCTCTGGAAACACCATATATTTT
TRBV9	TRBD2	.	TRBJ2-7	CASSVGLAGGYGYEQYF	TGTGCCAGCAGCGTAGGACTAGCGGGAGGGTACGGGTACGAGCAGTACTTC
TRBV5-1	.	.	TRBJ2-1	CASSLARQTYNEQFF	TGCGCCAGCAGCTTGGCCCGACAGACGTACAATGAGCAGTTCTTC